This entry lists 31 T cell receptor beta chains sequenced from one sample in a study of blood T cell repertoires in COVID-19. Method: immunoSEQ multiplex PCR; TCRdb's copy keeps in-frame clones and lacks some. The table has almost 250,000 clones, 86% seen once. The sample was peripheral blood. These receptors came from a woman of 80 years or more with COVID-19, enrolled during active disease.

The CDR3 loop is CASSSPTGRGHQPQHF. The CDR3 DNA reads as TGTGCCAGTAGTTCCCCGACAGGGCGAGGGCATCAGCCCCAGCATTTT. The chain has TRBV19 and TRBJ1-5, with TRBD1 matching over 7 bases. CDR3 length equals 16 residues. Germline V gene lookup returns CDR1 LNHDA and CDR2 SQIVND (reference sequence). The junction had 12 bases not matched to a gene; V was cut back by 5 bases and J by 5 bases.

This clone was observed once. The chain combines TRBV15 with TRBJ2-7, with 7 bases aligning to TRBD1. Unmatched junction bases numbered 8, after V lost 5 bases and J lost 1 base. Germline loops: CDR1 LNHNV, CDR2 YYDKDF (reference sequence). The CDR3 has 15 amino acids. DNA of the CDR3: TGTGCCACCAGCGGCTGGGACAGAGTGTCCTACGAGCAGTACTTC. Protein sequence: CATSGWDRVSYEQYF.

This clone occurred once. The rearrangement links TRBV5-4 to TRBJ2-1, with D maybe TRBD2 (7 bases). The CDR3 is 16 amino acids. With 4 bases removed from V and 0 bases from J, the gap between germline ends came to 14 bases. Germline values: CDR1 SGHNT, CDR2 YYREEE (reference sequence). As DNA, the CDR3 is TGTGCCAGCAGCCCTAAGGGGGGGAGCTCCTACAATGAGCAGTTCTTC. Its protein is CASSPKGGSSYNEQFF.

This clone was counted between two and nine times. The gene calls are TRBV28 and TRBJ1-5, with a tentative D call TRBD1 (5 bases). V was clipped by 9 bases and J by 5 bases, with 20 bases between them. Germline V gene data show CDR1 as MDHEN and CDR2 as SYDVKM. CDR3 length: 15 residues. CDR3: CASRSGGTRDQPQHF. The CDR3 bases are TGTGCCAGTCGTAGCGGGGGGACGAGGGATCAGCCCCAGCATTTT.

The rearrangement uses TRBV6-5 and TRBJ1-2; 10 bases map to TRBD1. This CDR3 region has 15 residues. The J segment lost 6 bases and the V segment lost 5 bases, leaving 9 bases of the junction unmatched. Germline V gives CDR1 MNHEY, CDR2 SVGAGI. The CDR3, as DNA: TGTGCCAGCAGTCCCGGGACAGGGGTTACTCATGGCTACACCTTC. Translation gives CASSPGTGVTHGYTF.

This rearrangement joins TRBV3-1 (or the pseudogene TRBV3-2) to TRBJ2-1, with 8 bases identical to TRBD2. Germline values: CDR1 LGHDT, CDR2 YNNKEL (reference sequence). The junction had 8 bases not matched to a gene; V was cut back by 1 base and J by 6 bases. The CDR3 is 16 amino acids. The CDR3 DNA is TGTGCCAGCAGCCAAGCACGTAGCGGGGAAACCAATGAGCAGTTCTTC. Its protein is CASSQARSGETNEQFF.

The chain has TRBV6-5 and TRBJ1-4; 8 nucleotides align to TRBD1. This CDR3 is 16 amino acids long. Germline CDR1 MNHEY, CDR2 SVGAGI. J gave up 7 bases and V 2 bases, and 9 bases lay outside the gene matches. The CDR3 is CASSYTRQGMGEKLFF. CDR3 DNA sequence: TGTGCCAGCAGTTACACCAGACAGGGGATGGGTGAAAAACTGTTTTTT.

The gene calls are TRBV6-6 and TRBJ2-2, with D hard to call. The germline gives CDR1 MNHNY, CDR2 SVGAGI (reference sequence). V lost 5 bases, J lost 7 bases, and 14 bases lay in between. This CDR3 has 14 amino acids. The CDR3, as DNA: TGTGCCAGCAGTCCCCACGAACGGTTCGGGGAGCTGTTTTTT. This encodes CASSPHERFGELFF.

Comment on this clone: Other DNA sequences within the sample encode an identical CDR3. This rearrangement joins TRBV7-3 to TRBJ2-3, with 10 nucleotides matching TRBD2. CDR1 and CDR2 (germline): SGHTA, FQGTGA. The CDR3 loop spans 16 amino acids. With 4 bases clipped from V and 3 bases from J, the junction kept 7 bases outside the gene matches. CDR3 residues: CASSSGLARSTDTQYF. In nucleotides, the CDR3 is TGTGCCAGCAGCTCGGGACTAGCGAGGAGTACAGATACGCAGTATTTT.

The J gene is TRBJ2-7, the V gene TRBV5-6; the match to TRBD1 covers 7 bases. Germline V gene sequence: CDR1 SGHDT, CDR2 YYEEEE. The CDR3 loop spans 15 amino acids. J was trimmed by 7 bases and V by 4 bases; bases with no gene match: 14. CDR3 sequence: CASSQRGQTYREQYV. The CDR3 coding sequence is TGTGCCAGCAGCCAAAGGGGACAGACTTATAGGGAGCAGTACGTC.

The V call is TRBV5-1, the J call TRBJ2-2; 8 nucleotides align to TRBD1. The ends lost 3 bases at V and 7 bases at J; junction bases unmatched: 2. From germline, CDR1 is SGHRS and CDR2 YFSETQ. The CDR3 has 13 amino acids. CDR3: CASSWTGIGELFF. CDR3 nucleotides: TGCGCCAGCAGCTGGACAGGGATCGGGGAGCTGTTTTTT.

This clone was recorded once. The V call is TRBV15, the J call TRBJ1-5; 11 positions match TRBD1. Germline loops: CDR1 LNHNV, CDR2 YYDKDF (reference sequence). The CDR3 sequence is 13 residues long. J gave up 6 bases and V 8 bases, and 3 bases lay outside the gene matches. CDR3 residues: CATGTGGFQPQHF. The CDR3 DNA sequence: TGTGCCACCGGGACAGGGGGATTTCAGCCCCAGCATTTT.

The V call is TRBV7-6, the J call TRBJ2-6; a weak D match, TRBD2 (6 bases). Germline CDR1 and CDR2: SGHVS and FNYEAQ. V gave up 6 bases and J gave up 4 bases, with 13 bases separating them. The CDR3 spans 15 residues. The CDR3 DNA is TGTGCCAGCAGTCGAGGCGGGGCCGGGGCCAACGTCCTGACTTTC. Translating gives CASSRGGAGANVLTF.

The V and J genes are TRBV4-2 and TRBJ2-2, with TRBD2 identical over 7 bases. This CDR3 region has 18 residues. CDR1 and CDR2 from the germline V gene are LGHNA and YNFKEQ. The J segment lost 0 bases and the V segment lost 1 base, leaving 8 bases of the junction unmatched. In nucleotides, the CDR3 is TGTGCCAGCAGCCAAGGGCCCGAAAGCGGGACGAACACCGGGGAGCTGTTTTTT. It translates to CASSQGPESGTNTGELFF.

The rearrangement links TRBV7-2 to TRBJ1-6; the D gene is possibly TRBD1 (5 bases). The CDR3 totals 15 residues. Germline V gene sequence: CDR1 SGHTA, CDR2 FQGNSA. The ends were cut back, 1 base at V and 6 bases at J, with 10 bases in the middle. The CDR3 region is CASSLDAGPNSPLHF. DNA for the CDR3: TGTGCCAGCAGCTTAGATGCAGGGCCTAATTCACCCCTCCACTTT.

This rearrangement joins TRBV29-1 to TRBJ2-1; D possibly corresponds to TRBD2 (5 bases). Trimming left V 7 bases short and J 10 bases short, with 26 bases between. Germline lookup yields CDR1 SQVTM and CDR2 ANQGSEA. This CDR3 has 15 residues. For the CDR3, the DNA is TGCAGCGATCGACCGGGATGGGTGAACATCACGGAGCAGTTCTTC. This codes for CSDRPGWVNITEQFF.

The rearrangement uses TRBV28 and TRBJ2-1, with 12 bases lining up with TRBD1. CDR3 length: 15 residues. Germline V lookup: CDR1 MDHEN, CDR2 SYDVKM. J gave up 12 bases and V 4 bases, and 10 bases lay outside the gene matches. As DNA, the CDR3 is TGTGCCAGCAGTTCGGGACAGGGGGCTCTAGGAGGGCAGTTCTTC. It codes for CASSSGQGALGGQFF. Using reference TRBV28 and TRBJ2-1 for the parts outside the CDR3, the full variable domain is DVKVTQSSRYLVKRTGEKVFLECVQDMDHENMFWYRQDPGLGLRLIYFSYDVKMKEKGDIPEGYSVSREKKERFSLILESASTNQTSMYLCASSSGQGALGGQFFGPGTRLTVL.

The chain joins TRBV5-1 to TRBJ1-2, with D possibly TRBD1 on 5 matching bases. This CDR3 contains 12 residues. Looked up from germline, CDR1 is SGHRS and CDR2 is YFSETQ. Deletions cut 0 bases from V and 6 bases from J, with 6 bases between. The CDR3 region is CASSLEGNGYTF. CDR3 nucleotides: TGCGCCAGCAGCTTGGAGGGGAATGGCTACACCTTC.

The chain is built from TRBV19 and TRBJ1-1, with 8 positions matching TRBD1. The CDR3 totals 16 residues. Germline CDR1 LNHDA, CDR2 SQIVND (reference sequence). The V gene end was trimmed by 4 bases and the J gene end by 1 base; junction bases not matched to a gene: 8. CDR3: CASSTQGAPSNTEAFF. CDR3 bases: TGTGCCAGTAGTACGCAGGGGGCCCCATCGAACACTGAAGCTTTCTTT.

This CDR3 is CASSLLGSTDTQYF. The CDR3 DNA sequence: TGCGCCAGCAGCTTGCTCGGTAGCACAGATACGCAGTATTTT. The chain carries TRBV5-1 and TRBJ2-3; D is unclear. V was pared by 1 base and J by 0 bases, with 6 bases between. The germline V gene has CDR1 SGHRS and CDR2 YFSETQ. CDR3 length equals 14 residues.

This clone appeared a few times. The gene calls are TRBV2 and TRBJ1-5, with no clear D. The length of the CDR3 is 13 residues. Trimming left V 6 bases short and J 2 bases short, with 8 bases between. CDR1 SNHLY and CDR2 FYNNEI come from the germline V gene. The CDR3 coding sequence is TGTGCCAGCAGGATGGAGGGCAATCAGCCCCAGCATTTT. Residues: CASRMEGNQPQHF.

The V call is TRBV3-1 (or the pseudogene TRBV3-2), the J call TRBJ2-1, with 9 bases matching TRBD2. Germline CDR1 LGHDT, CDR2 YNNKEL (reference sequence). This CDR3 spans 15 amino acids. Trimming cost V 3 bases and J 5 bases; bases outside gene matches: 5. This CDR3 is CASSQRGGLNNEQFF. The CDR3 region has the DNA TGTGCCAGCAGCCAGCGGGGGGGCCTCAACAATGAGCAGTTCTTC.

The CDR3, as DNA: TGTGCCAGCAGCCCCATGTCTGGAAACACCATATATTTT. This gives the protein CASSPMSGNTIYF. This chain links TRBV11-2 with TRBJ1-3; D is uncertain. The CDR3 is made up of 13 amino acids. The germline V gene encodes CDR1 SGHAT and CDR2 FQNNGV. V was pared by 5 bases and J by 1 base, with 6 bases between. The variable domain in full, completed from reference TRBV11-2 and TRBJ1-3, reads EAGVAQSPRYKIIEKRQSVAFWCNPISGHATLYWYQQILGQGPKLLIQFQNNGVVDDSQLPKDRFSAERLKGVDSTLKIQPAKLEDSAVYLCASSPMSGNTIYFGEGSWLTVV.

The chain couples TRBV7-9 to TRBJ1-2; D is unresolved. Trimming took off 5 bases at V and 5 bases at J, with 12 bases between the two ends. CDR1 is SEHNR and CDR2 is FQNEAQ in the germline V gene (reference sequence). The CDR3 sequence is 13 residues long. The CDR3 coding sequence is TGTGCCAGCAGCCTGAGTGGTTCTTATGGCTACACCTTC. Its protein is CASSLSGSYGYTF. Filled out from reference TRBV7-9 and TRBJ1-2, the complete variable domain reads DTGVSQNPRHKITKRGQNVTFRCDPISEHNRLYWYRQTLGQGPEFLTYFQNEAQLEKSRLLSDRFSAERPKGSFSTLEIQRTEQGDSAMYLCASSLSGSYGYTFGSGTRLTVV.

This clone was observed a handful of times. V usage is TRBV7-2 and J usage is TRBJ1-5; no definite D call. V was trimmed by 1 base and J by 13 bases, leaving 17 bases between them. CDR1 SGHTA and CDR2 FQGNSA come from the germline V gene. The CDR3 extends over 14 amino acids. CDR3 protein: CASSLGNVGGRQHF. CDR3 in DNA: TGTGCCAGCAGCTTAGGAAATGTAGGAGGCCGACAGCATTTT.

CDR3 in amino acids: CASSQGERRIADTQYF. The CDR3 region has the DNA TGTGCCAGCAGCCAAGGCGAGCGGAGGATTGCAGATACGCAGTATTTT. V is TRBV3-1 (or the pseudogene TRBV3-2) and J is TRBJ2-3, with D possibly matching TRBD2 (5 bases). V lost 1 base to trimming and J lost 4 bases, with 15 bases between them. Germline CDR1 LGHDT, CDR2 YNNKEL (reference sequence). The CDR3 loop spans 16 amino acids.

V and J are TRBV28 and TRBJ1-2; D not certain. This CDR3 comprises 12 residues. Trimming removed 5 bases from V and 0 bases from J, with 4 bases in between. Germline V gene lookup returns CDR1 MDHEN and CDR2 SYDVKM. The CDR3 region has the DNA TGTGCCAGCAGTACATCTAACTATGGCTACACCTTC. Its translation: CASSTSNYGYTF.

The rearrangement joins TRBV19 to TRBJ1-4; D is perhaps TRBD1 (5 bases). Between the trimmed V and J ends, which lost 7 bases and 4 bases, there was a span of 13 bases. This CDR3 spans 14 amino acids. CDR1 LNHDA and CDR2 SQIVND come from the germline V gene (reference sequence). CDR3 sequence: CASTTGEFNEKLFF. CDR3 in DNA: TGTGCCAGTACTACGGGGGAGTTTAATGAAAAACTGTTTTTT.

The V gene is TRBV4-3, the J gene TRBJ1-6; no clear D gene. Per the germline V gene, CDR1 is LGHNA and CDR2 is YSLEER. V was shortened by 4 bases and J by 1 base, with 8 bases between the two germline ends. This CDR3 contains 15 residues. The DNA of the CDR3 is TGCGCCAGCAGCCCAGGTGTTTCCTATAATTCACCCCTCCACTTT. It specifies CASSPGVSYNSPLHF.

V gene TRBV3-1 (or the pseudogene TRBV3-2) combines with J gene TRBJ2-1; 11 bases align to TRBD2. CDR1 is LGHDT and CDR2 is YNNKEL in the germline V gene (reference sequence). V was pared by 4 bases and J by 7 bases, with 6 bases of the junction left unmatched. This CDR3 is built from 15 residues. CDR3 DNA: TGTGCCAGCAGCCTTTCTAGCGGGGGGAGGAATGAGCAGTTCTTC. Protein product: CASSLSSGGRNEQFF.

The J gene is TRBJ2-2, the V gene TRBV7-3; possibly TRBD1 for D (6 bases). Germline CDR1 SGHTA, CDR2 FQGTGA. This CDR3 has 14 amino acids. V dropped 4 bases and J dropped 7 bases, with 13 bases sitting between them. The CDR3 region has the DNA TGTGCCAGCAGCTCATTACAGGGAGTCGGGGAGCTGTTTTTT. Amino acids: CASSSLQGVGELFF. Full variable domain (remainder filled in from reference TRBV7-3 and TRBJ2-2): GAGVSQTPSNKVTEKGKYVELRCDPISGHTALYWYRQSLGQGPEFLIYFQGTGAADDSGLPNDRFFAVRPEGSVSTLKIQRTERGDSAVYLCASSSLQGVGELFFGEGSRLTVL.